This T cell receptor (beta chain) was sequenced during a study of blood T cell repertoires in COVID-19. Turning to the study itself: T cells, B-cell-depleted T cells, or PBMCs provided the cDNA or gDNA that served as material.

Participants were placed into cohorts based on the clinical history they reported. The table came from immunoSEQ multiplex PCR; TCRdb's copy has only in-frame clones and leaves some out. This table holds roughly 180,000 clones, over 65% found once. The CDR3 length is 10 residues. Germline V gene data show CDR1 as DFQATT and CDR2 as SNEGSKA (reference sequence). The chain joins TRBV20-1 to TRBJ1-2; D might be TRBD1 (5 bases). The receptor was isolated from a woman aged 45-60 years who had recovered from COVID-19. The sample was PBMCs or T cells enriched from blood (not recorded which). CDR3 loop: CIRGDYGYTF. The CDR3 coding sequence is TGCATTCGGGGGGACTATGGCTACACCTTC.